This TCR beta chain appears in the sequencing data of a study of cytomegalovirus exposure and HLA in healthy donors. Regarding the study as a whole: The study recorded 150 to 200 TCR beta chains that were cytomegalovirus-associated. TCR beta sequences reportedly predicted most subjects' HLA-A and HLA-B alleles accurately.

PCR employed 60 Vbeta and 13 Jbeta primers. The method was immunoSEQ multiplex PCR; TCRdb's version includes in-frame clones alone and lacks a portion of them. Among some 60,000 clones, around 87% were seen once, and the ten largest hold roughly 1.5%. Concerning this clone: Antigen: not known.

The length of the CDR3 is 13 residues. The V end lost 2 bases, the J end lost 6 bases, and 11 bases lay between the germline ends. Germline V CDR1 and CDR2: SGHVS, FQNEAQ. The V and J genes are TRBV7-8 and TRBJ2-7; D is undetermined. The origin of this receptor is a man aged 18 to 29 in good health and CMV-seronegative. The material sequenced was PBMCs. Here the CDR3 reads CASSLSRLGEQYF. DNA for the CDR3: TGTGCCAGCAGCTTATCCCGCCTCGGCGAGCAGTACTTC.